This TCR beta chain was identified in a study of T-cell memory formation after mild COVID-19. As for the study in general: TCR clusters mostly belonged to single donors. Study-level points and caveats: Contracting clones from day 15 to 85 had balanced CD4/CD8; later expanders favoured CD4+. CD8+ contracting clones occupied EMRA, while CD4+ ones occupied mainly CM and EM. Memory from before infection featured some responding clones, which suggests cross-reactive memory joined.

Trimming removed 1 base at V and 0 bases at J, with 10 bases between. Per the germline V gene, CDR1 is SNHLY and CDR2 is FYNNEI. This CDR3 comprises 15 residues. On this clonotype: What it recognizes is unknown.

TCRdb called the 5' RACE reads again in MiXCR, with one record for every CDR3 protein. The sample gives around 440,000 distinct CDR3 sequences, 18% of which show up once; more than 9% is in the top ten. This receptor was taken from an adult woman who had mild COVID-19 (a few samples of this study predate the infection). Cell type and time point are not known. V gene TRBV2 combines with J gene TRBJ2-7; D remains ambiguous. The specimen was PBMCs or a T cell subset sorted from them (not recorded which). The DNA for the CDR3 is TGTGCCAGCAGTGAAGTCAGGCGGAACTCCTACGAGCAGTACTTC. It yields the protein CASSEVRRNSYEQYF. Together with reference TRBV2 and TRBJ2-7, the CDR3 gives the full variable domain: EPEVTQTPSHQVTQMGQEVILRCVPISNHLYFYWYRQILGQKVEFLVSFYNNEISEKSEIFDDQFSVERPDGSNFTLKIRSTKLEDSAMYFCASSEVRRNSYEQYFGPGTRLTVT.